Listed below are T cell receptor beta chains from one sample, sequenced in a study of beta chain features in type 1 diabetes. Generated by immunoSEQ multiplex PCR, the TCRdb table keeps only in-frame clones and is missing some. Among around 50,000 clones listed, approximately 40% were seen once. Specimen: stem cell memory CD4+ T cells from blood. The receptors were sampled from a man aged 25-40 years with type 1 diabetes. CDR3s include the opening cysteine and the closing phenylalanine or tryptophan. D genes are given only for firm matches. The size of a clone is reported for some rows only, either as once, few or many, or as a class for expanded clones.

V gene	D gene	J gene	clone size	CDR3 protein	CDR3 DNA
TRBV14	-	TRBJ1-2	-	CASSQEAGANYGYTF	TGTGCCAGCAGCCAAGAGGCCGGAGCTAACTATGGCTACACCTTC
TRBV27	TRBD1	TRBJ2-5	-	CASSERMDRDYETQYF	TGTGCCAGCAGCGAGCGGATGGACAGGGATTATGAGACCCAGTACTTC
TRBV11-3	-	TRBJ2-3	-	CASSSLGRDTQYF	TGTGCCAGCAGCTCACTTGGGAGGGATACGCAGTATTTT
TRBV6-6	-	TRBJ1-1	-	CASWGVLNTEAFF	TGTGCCAGTTGGGGGGTTTTGAACACTGAAGCTTTCTTT
TRBV5-6	-	TRBJ1-5	-	CASSFRGFNQPQHF	TGTGCCAGCAGTTTCCGGGGTTTCAATCAGCCCCAGCATTTT
TRBV7-9	TRBD2	TRBJ2-3	once	CASSLVSGGTDTQYF	TGTGCCAGCAGCTTAGTTAGCGGGGGGACAGATACGCAGTATTTT
TRBV28	TRBD2	TRBJ2-7	-	CASSSGASGNYEQYF	TGTGCCAGCAGTTCCGGAGCTAGCGGGAACTACGAGCAGTACTTC
TRBV5-1	TRBD1	TRBJ1-2	-	CASSLDRGSYGYTF	TGCGCCAGCAGCTTGGACAGGGGCAGCTATGGCTACACCTTC
TRBV18	-	TRBJ2-7	-	CASSPLTGSSYEQYF	TGTGCCAGCTCACCACTGACCGGGAGCTCCTACGAGCAGTACTTC
TRBV5-4	TRBD1	TRBJ1-1	-	CASSKGQMNTEAFF	TGTGCCAGCAGCAAGGGACAGATGAACACTGAAGCTTTCTTT
TRBV11-2	-	TRBJ2-1	-	CASNEGYNEQFF	TGTGCCAGCAATGAGGGATACAATGAGCAGTTCTTC
TRBV10-3	TRBD1	TRBJ1-1	-	CAISADRGTEAFF	TGTGCCATCAGTGCGGACAGGGGGACTGAAGCTTTCTTT
TRBV28	TRBD1	TRBJ2-7	few	CASSFPDRDRNF	TGTGCCAGCAGTTTCCCCGACAGGGACCGGAACTTC
TRBV2	-	TRBJ2-7	-	CASRQAPSYEQYF	TGTGCCAGCAGACAGGCGCCCTCCTACGAGCAGTACTTC
TRBV25-1	TRBD1	TRBJ2-1	-	CASSYSGTGLYNEQFF	TGTGCCAGCAGCTACTCCGGGACAGGGCTCTACAATGAGCAGTTCTTC
TRBV21-1	-	TRBJ2-3	few	CASSPGDTSTDTQYF	TGTGCCAGCTCCCCCGGGGACACCTCCACAGATACGCAGTATTTT
TRBV9	-	TRBJ2-2	-	CASSVTSGYGAGELFF	TGTGCCAGCAGCGTAACCAGCGGGTACGGGGCCGGGGAGCTGTTTTTT
TRBV7-3	TRBD1	TRBJ2-7	-	CASSRTGGYEQYF	TGTGCCAGCAGTCGGACAGGGGGCTACGAGCAGTACTTC
TRBV5-1	TRBD2	TRBJ2-1	-	CASSLIAGADNEQFF	TGCGCCAGCAGCCTGATAGCGGGGGCGGACAATGAGCAGTTCTTC
TRBV7-9	TRBD1	TRBJ2-7	few	CASSLSRQGPHEQYF	TGTGCCAGCAGCTTGAGCCGACAGGGGCCCCACGAGCAGTACTTC
TRBV5-1	-	TRBJ2-7	few	CASSTDNYEQYF	TGCGCCAGCAGCACCGACAACTACGAGCAGTACTTC
TRBV28	-	TRBJ2-7	-	CASSLWGATYEQYF	TGTGCCAGCAGTTTATGGGGGGCAACCTACGAGCAGTACTTC
TRBV7-2	-	TRBJ1-2	-	CASSSPGGSYTF	TGTGCCAGCAGCTCCCCCGGGGGGAGCTACACCTTC
TRBV7-9	TRBD1	TRBJ1-5	few	CASSTGTGRDQPQHF	TGTGCCAGCAGCACAGGGACAGGGAGAGATCAGCCCCAGCATTTT
TRBV18	-	TRBJ2-7	-	CASSKTATYEQYF	TGTGCCAGCTCGAAAACAGCTACCTACGAGCAGTACTTC
TRBV28	-	TRBJ2-3	-	CASGTTGFSSTDTQYF	TGTGCCAGCGGTACAACAGGGTTCTCATCTACAGATACGCAGTATTTT
TRBV25-1	-	TRBJ1-1	-	CASSEWASPAFF	TGTGCCAGCAGTGAATGGGCTTCCCCAGCTTTCTTT
TRBV29-1	-	TRBJ1-2	few	CSVVVARGYTF	TGCAGCGTTGTGGTGGCTAGGGGCTACACCTTC
TRBV6-1	-	TRBJ1-5	-	CASSGTVTGQPQHF	TGTGCCAGCAGTGGAACGGTTACGGGGCAGCCCCAGCATTTT
TRBV6-5	-	TRBJ2-7	-	CASSYSKLGGPEYF	TGTGCCAGCAGTTACTCGAAGCTCGGAGGCCCCGAGTACTTC
TRBV20-1	-	TRBJ1-1	-	CSARRRTEAFF	TGCAGTGCTAGACGTCGCACTGAAGCTTTCTTT
TRBV19	-	TRBJ1-1	few	CASSLLTGFMNTEAFF	TGTGCCAGTAGCCTGTTGACCGGGTTCATGAACACTGAAGCTTTCTTT
TRBV6-1	-	TRBJ2-1	few	CASSERRPELSYNEQFF	TGTGCCAGCAGTGAGAGGCGTCCCGAGCTCTCCTACAATGAGCAGTTCTTC